The clone carrying this T cell receptor (beta chain) was counted between two and nine times. Its antigen is currently unknown. CDR1 and CDR2 (germline): MNHEY, SVGEGT. This CDR3 spans 13 amino acids. Trimming took off 7 bases at V and 1 base at J, with 10 bases between the two ends. This sample was taken from a study of human T cells and chemical hapten exposure. About the research overall: On roughly 2 cm by roughly 2 cm of upper inner arm skin, sensitization was performed with 2% DPC. General study findings and limits: Counts of TCRs above 1 in 1000 frequency stayed unchanged with DPC sensitization. Expanded TCRs grouped into significantly more large CDR3 similarity clusters than controls produced.

Indicated time point: patch test 2, 6 weeks after DPC sensitization. Treatment reported: therapeutic diphenylcyclopropenone sensitization with weekly scalp DPC. Prior to application of each patch test, blood was drawn. TCRdb re-analysed the RACE reads in MiXCR, keeping a single row per CDR3 protein. The sample has about 96,000 distinct CDR3 sequences, around 9.3% seen once. The sequenced sample was whole blood, obtained in connection with sensitization to the hapten diphenylcyclopropenone (DPC). This clonotype originated in a woman aged 40-49 years with alopecia areata. Some clones in this sample may be carry-over from other donors' samples. V and J are TRBV6-2 or TRBV6-3 and TRBJ1-1; maybe TRBD1 (5 bases). The CDR3 DNA follows: TGTGCCAGCAAGGGACGGCCGAACACTGAAGCTTTCTTT. This translates into CASKGRPNTEAFF.